Presented here are 23 T cell receptor beta chains from one specimen sequenced in a study of blood T cell repertoires in COVID-19. Produced via immunoSEQ multiplex PCR; TCRdb's table is partial and in-frame only. The sample lists more than 110,000 clones, approximately 80% occurring once. Material for sequencing was peripheral blood. The receptors come from a woman older than 75 with active or convalescent COVID-19.

The chain has TRBV27 and TRBJ2-7, with TRBD2 matching over 8 bases. The CDR3 runs to 15 residues. CDR1 is MNHEY, CDR2 SMNVEV, per germline (reference sequence). The junction had 9 bases not matched to a gene; V was cut back by 8 bases and J by 0 bases. CDR3 loop: CASSTAGANSYEQYF. The CDR3 bases are TGTGCCAGCTCCACAGCGGGGGCTAACTCCTACGAGCAGTACTTC.

This chain links TRBV13 with TRBJ2-3, with 13 bases matching TRBD2. Losses at the gene ends were 5 bases for V and 0 bases for J; bases not matched to a gene: 11. The CDR3 covers 19 residues. Germline V gene data show CDR1 as PRHDT and CDR2 as FYEKMQ (reference sequence). The CDR3 nucleotides are TGTGCCAGCAGCCCCCGGACTAGCGGGGGCCCTACTAGCACAGATACGCAGTATTTT. Its translation is CASSPRTSGGPTSTDTQYF.

Remarks on this clone: The sample has other DNA sequences that encode this CDR3 too. The chain is built from TRBV18 and TRBJ2-1; 9 nucleotides agree with TRBD1. This CDR3 has 15 amino acids. Germline CDR1 and CDR2: KGHSH and LQKENI. The V segment lost 3 bases and the J segment 3 bases; nucleotides outside the gene matches: 3. CDR3 protein: CASSPPGQGYNEQFF. In DNA form, the CDR3 reads TGTGCCAGCTCACCCCCGGGACAGGGCTACAATGAGCAGTTCTTC.

The chain links TRBV3-1 (or the pseudogene TRBV3-2) to TRBJ2-4; 11 nucleotides line up with TRBD2. The trim removed 5 bases at V and 0 bases at J, leaving 9 bases unmatched. Germline V CDR1 and CDR2: LGHDT, YNNKEL (reference sequence). The CDR3 spans 18 residues. Here the CDR3 reads CASSSGTSGRIAKNIQYF. CDR3 bases: TGTGCCAGCAGCTCTGGGACTAGCGGACGTATAGCCAAAAACATTCAGTACTTC.

This chain joins TRBV4-3 and TRBJ1-3; TRBD1 agrees at 8 bases. The CDR3 covers 17 residues. The germline CDR1 and CDR2 sequences are LGHNA and YSLEER. With 4 bases clipped from V and 1 base from J, the junction kept 9 bases outside the gene matches. The chain's CDR3 is CASSLYLDRESGNTIYF. CDR3 DNA sequence: TGCGCCAGCAGCCTCTATCTGGACAGGGAATCTGGAAACACCATATATTTT.

The chain carries TRBV11-3 and TRBJ2-3; 11 bases line up with TRBD2. With 6 bases clipped from V and 6 bases from J, the junction kept 5 bases outside the gene matches. Germline lookup yields CDR1 SGHNT and CDR2 YENEEA. The CDR3 totals 14 residues. The CDR3 reads CASSRLAGSDTQYF. The CDR3 nucleotides read TGTGCCAGCAGTCGACTAGCGGGGTCTGATACGCAGTATTTT.

This clone has more than one count but fewer than ten. The chain has TRBV5-1 and TRBJ1-6; perhaps TRBD1 as D (5 bases). V lost 0 bases and J lost 1, with 11 bases in between. Germline lookup yields CDR1 SGHRS and CDR2 YFSETQ. CDR3 length equals 17 residues. CDR3 nucleotides: TGCGCCAGCAGCTTGGATGGGGCTGGGTCCTATAATTCACCCCTCCACTTT. Protein product: CASSLDGAGSYNSPLHF.

This clone has only a few counts. The CDR3 is CASSDDRGLFQPQHF. In DNA, the CDR3 is TGTGCCAGTAGCGACGACAGGGGCCTTTTTCAGCCCCAGCATTTT. This chain links TRBV19 with TRBJ1-5; 8 bases line up with TRBD1. The V gene's germline CDR1 is LNHDA and CDR2 SQIVND (reference sequence). The CDR3 has 15 amino acids. J was trimmed by 6 bases and V by 6 bases; bases with no gene match: 10.

The rearrangement joins TRBV6-4 to TRBJ2-6; D remains ambiguous. Trimming stripped 0 bases from V and 0 bases from J, with 6 bases between. The germline V gene encodes CDR1 MRHNA and CDR2 SNTAGT. The CDR3 is 16 amino acids. The chain's CDR3 is CASSDSGSSGANVLTF. The CDR3 DNA sequence: TGTGCCAGCAGTGACTCGGGCAGCTCTGGGGCCAACGTCCTGACTTTC.

V gene TRBV20-1 combines with J gene TRBJ1-2; unclear D gene. V lost 4 bases and J 3 bases, leaving 6 bases between the germline ends. Germline CDR1 is DFQATT and CDR2 is SNEGSKA (reference sequence). CDR3 length equals 11 residues. DNA for the CDR3: TGCAGTGCTATAACTCACTATGGCTACACCTTC. The encoded protein is CSAITHYGYTF.

This chain links TRBV21-1 with TRBJ1-5; the D call of TRBD1 is as the table states it, not checked on the DNA. TRBV21-1 is given as a pseudogene. The length of the CDR3 is 21 residues. This CDR3 is CASDQGDRGRLVNFGNQPQHF. CDR3 sequence (DNA): TGTGCCAGCGATCAAGGGGACAGGGGGCGTTTGGTCAACTTTGGCAATCAGCCCCAGCATTTT.

The V call is TRBV12-3 or TRBV12-4, the J call TRBJ1-1; no firm D call. The V end lost 1 base, the J end lost 5 bases, and 8 bases lay between the germline ends. This CDR3 has 13 residues. CDR3 coding DNA: TGTGCCAGCAGTTTAGACGAGGCAACTGAAGCTTTCTTT. Amino acid sequence: CASSLDEATEAFF.

The V and J genes are TRBV11-1 and TRBJ2-3, with 10 nucleotides matching TRBD2. V shed 5 bases and J 1 base; nucleotides not matched to a gene: 3. The CDR3 is 15 residues long. CDR1 is SGHAT and CDR2 is FQDESV in the germline V gene (reference sequence). CDR3 loop: CASSRGTSGTDTQYF. As DNA, the CDR3 is TGTGCCAGCAGCCGCGGGACTAGCGGCACAGATACGCAGTATTTT.

This clone was observed a few times. The J gene is TRBJ1-6, the V gene TRBV11-3; D is perhaps TRBD1 (6 bases). The V end was cut by 5 bases, the J end by 5 bases, with 13 bases between. CDR1 and CDR2 (germline): SGHNT, YENEEA. The CDR3 contains 15 residues. CDR3 DNA sequence: TGTGCCAGCAGCCTCCGGACAGCCAATAATTCACCCCTCCACTTT. It is translated as CASSLRTANNSPLHF. Full variable domain (missing parts from reference TRBV11-3 and TRBJ1-6): EAGVVQSPRYKIIEKKQPVAFWCNPISGHNTLYWYLQNLGQGPELLIRYENEEAVDDSQLPKDRFSAERLKGVDSTLKIQPAELGDSAVYLCASSLRTANNSPLHFGNGTRLTVT.

V usage is TRBV11-2 and J usage is TRBJ1-1; TRBD1 matches at 8 bases. With 1 base clipped from V and 5 bases from J, the junction kept 3 bases outside the gene matches. The germline V gene has CDR1 SGHAT and CDR2 FQNNGV. The CDR3 totals 14 residues. In DNA, the CDR3 is TGTGCCAGCAGCTTAGTCAGGGGGCGAACTGAAGCTTTCTTT. Its translation is CASSLVRGRTEAFF.

The chain is built from TRBV5-1 and TRBJ2-7; D ambiguous. CDR1 SGHRS and CDR2 YFSETQ come from the germline V gene. The CDR3 extends over 13 amino acids. Trimming removed 0 bases from V and 2 bases from J, with 6 bases in between. CDR3 DNA: TGCGCCAGCAGCTTGGCCTCTACCTACGAGCAGTACTTC. Translation gives CASSLASTYEQYF.

The chain couples TRBV24-1 to TRBJ2-1; 11 bases line up with TRBD2. The CDR3 is 18 residues long. Germline-derived CDR1 and CDR2 are KGHDR and SFDVKD. Trimming cost V 5 bases and J 0 bases; bases outside gene matches: 8. The CDR3 DNA sequence: TGTGCCACCAGTGGGGGGACTAGCGGTTCGAGCTCCTACAATGAGCAGTTCTTC. Its protein product is CATSGGTSGSSSYNEQFF.

The DNA for the CDR3 is TGTGCCAGTAGTATTAGCGGCATAGACAGCTCCTACGAGCAGTACTTC. Protein product: CASSISGIDSSYEQYF. The V and J genes are TRBV19 and TRBJ2-7; a possible D gene is TRBD2 (6 bases). The germline V and J ends were trimmed by 3 bases and 0 bases, with 15 bases remaining between them. Germline values: CDR1 LNHDA, CDR2 SQIVND (reference sequence). The length of the CDR3 is 16 residues.

The chain joins TRBV19 to TRBJ1-2; tentative D call: TRBD1 (6 bases). CDR3 length: 13 residues. The germline V gene encodes CDR1 LNHDA and CDR2 SQIVND (reference sequence). Trimming took 3 bases from V and 4 from J, leaving 9 bases between them. As DNA, the CDR3 is TGTGCCAGTAGTATCCAGGGGAGCTATGGCTACACCTTC. This translates into CASSIQGSYGYTF.

The chain couples TRBV7-3 to TRBJ2-1, with 10 bases lining up with TRBD2. The CDR3 is 16 residues long. Germline CDR1 and CDR2: SGHTA and FQGTGA. V lost 3 bases and J lost 6; bases outside the gene matches: 8. The CDR3 nucleotides are TGTGCCAGCAGCTTTCATGGAGCGGGGGGGCCCAATGAGCAGTTCTTC. Translation gives CASSFHGAGGPNEQFF.

The V and J genes are TRBV4-1 and TRBJ2-3; 7 positions agree with TRBD2. Germline CDR1 and CDR2: MGHRA and YSYEKL. The CDR3 has 13 amino acids. The junction had 6 bases not matched to a gene; V was cut back by 3 bases and J by 9 bases. For the CDR3, the DNA is TGCGCCAGCAGCCAGTCCGGGACTAAAACGCAGTATTTT. Encoded protein: CASSQSGTKTQYF.

V usage is TRBV29-1 and J usage is TRBJ2-7; 12 bases map to TRBD1. Germline assignment: CDR1 SQVTM and CDR2 ANQGSEA. There are 13 residues in the CDR3. V lost 3 bases, J lost 4 bases, and 1 base stayed unmatched. This CDR3 is CSVEGQGAYEQYF. The CDR3 coding sequence is TGCAGCGTTGAGGGACAGGGGGCATACGAGCAGTACTTC.

The gene calls are TRBV30 and TRBJ1-2; perhaps TRBD1 as D (5 bases). Trimming stripped 2 bases from V and 5 bases from J, with 12 bases between. This CDR3 has 13 amino acids. Germline values: CDR1 GTSNPN, CDR2 SVGIG (reference sequence). This CDR3 is CAWSKQEIYGYTF. The CDR3 coding sequence is TGTGCCTGGAGTAAACAGGAAATATATGGCTACACCTTC.